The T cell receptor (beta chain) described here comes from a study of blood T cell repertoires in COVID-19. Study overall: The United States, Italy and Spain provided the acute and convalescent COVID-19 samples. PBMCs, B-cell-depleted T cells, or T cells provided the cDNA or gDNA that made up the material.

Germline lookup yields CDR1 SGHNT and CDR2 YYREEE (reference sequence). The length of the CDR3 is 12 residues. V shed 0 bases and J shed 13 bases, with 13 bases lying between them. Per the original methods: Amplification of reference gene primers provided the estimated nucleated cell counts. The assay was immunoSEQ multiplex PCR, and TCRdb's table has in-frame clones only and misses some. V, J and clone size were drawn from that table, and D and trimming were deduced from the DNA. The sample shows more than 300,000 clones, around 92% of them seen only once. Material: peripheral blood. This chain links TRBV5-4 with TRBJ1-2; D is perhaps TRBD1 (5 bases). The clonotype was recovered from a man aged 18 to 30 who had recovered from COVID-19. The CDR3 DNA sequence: TGTGCCAGCAGCTTGGCATGGGAGGGGATCACCTTC. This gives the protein CASSLAWEGITF.